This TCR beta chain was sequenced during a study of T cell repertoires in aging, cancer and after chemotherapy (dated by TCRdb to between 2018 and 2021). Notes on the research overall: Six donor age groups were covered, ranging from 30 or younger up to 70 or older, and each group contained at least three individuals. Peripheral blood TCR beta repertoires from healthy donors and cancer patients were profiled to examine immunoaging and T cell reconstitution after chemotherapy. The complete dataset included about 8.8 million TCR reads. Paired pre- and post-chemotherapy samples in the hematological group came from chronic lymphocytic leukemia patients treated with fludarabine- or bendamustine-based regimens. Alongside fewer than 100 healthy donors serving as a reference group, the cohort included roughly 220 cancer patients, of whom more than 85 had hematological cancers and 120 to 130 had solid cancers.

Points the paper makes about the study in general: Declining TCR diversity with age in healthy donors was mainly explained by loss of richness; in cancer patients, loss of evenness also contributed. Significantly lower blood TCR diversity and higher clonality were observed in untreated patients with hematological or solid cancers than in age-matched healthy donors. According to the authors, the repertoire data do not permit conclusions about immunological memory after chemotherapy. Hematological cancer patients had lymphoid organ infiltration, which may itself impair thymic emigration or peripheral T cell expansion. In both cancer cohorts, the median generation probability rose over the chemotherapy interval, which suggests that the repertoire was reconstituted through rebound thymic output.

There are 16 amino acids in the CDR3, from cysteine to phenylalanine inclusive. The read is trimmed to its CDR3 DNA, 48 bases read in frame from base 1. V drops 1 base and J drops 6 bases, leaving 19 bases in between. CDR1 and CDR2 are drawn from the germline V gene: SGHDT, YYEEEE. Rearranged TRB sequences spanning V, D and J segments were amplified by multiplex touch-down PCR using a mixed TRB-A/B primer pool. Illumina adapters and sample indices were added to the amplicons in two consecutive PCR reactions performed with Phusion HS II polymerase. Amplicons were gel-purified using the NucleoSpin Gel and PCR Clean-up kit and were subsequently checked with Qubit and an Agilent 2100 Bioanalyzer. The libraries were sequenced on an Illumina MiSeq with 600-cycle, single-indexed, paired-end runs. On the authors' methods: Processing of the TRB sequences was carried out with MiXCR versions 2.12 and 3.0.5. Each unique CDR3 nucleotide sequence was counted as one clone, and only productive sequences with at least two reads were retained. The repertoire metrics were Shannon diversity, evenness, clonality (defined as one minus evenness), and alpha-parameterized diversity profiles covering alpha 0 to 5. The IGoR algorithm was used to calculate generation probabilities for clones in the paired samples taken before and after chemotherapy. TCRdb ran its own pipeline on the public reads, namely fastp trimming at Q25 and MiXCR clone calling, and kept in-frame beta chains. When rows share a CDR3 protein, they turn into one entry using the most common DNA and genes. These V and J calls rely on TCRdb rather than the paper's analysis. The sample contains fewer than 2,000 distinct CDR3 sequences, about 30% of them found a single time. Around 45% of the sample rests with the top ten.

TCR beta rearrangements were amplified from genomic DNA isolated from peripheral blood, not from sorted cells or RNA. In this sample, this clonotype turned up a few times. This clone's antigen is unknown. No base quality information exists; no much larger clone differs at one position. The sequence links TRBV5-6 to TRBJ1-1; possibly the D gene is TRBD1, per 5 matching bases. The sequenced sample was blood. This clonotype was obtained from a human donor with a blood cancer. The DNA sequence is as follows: TGTGCCAGCAGCTTGTTCGCGGGGGGGGGGATGGCTGAAGCTTTCTTT. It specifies CASSLFAGGGMAEAFF.